This T cell receptor (beta chain) is from a study of T cells in Graves' hyperthyroidism and ophthalmopathy. Template material for amplifying TCR beta CDR3 regions consisted of RNA transcripts. The HTBI primer set was used in a first-round RT-PCR of the TCR CDR3. A single record per CDR3 protein comes from TCRdb applying MiXCR to the multiplex PCR reads. Of approximately 740,000 distinct CDR3 sequences listed, less than 15% are singletons. This clonotype was seen a handful of times. Compared with germline, one end of the junction differs, possibly owing to a read error. The length of the CDR3 is 20 residues.

The sequenced sample consisted of blood. The TCR was taken from a woman aged 18-29 years with Graves' hyperthyroidism. The J gene is TRBJ2-1, the V gene TRBV12-3 or TRBV12-4; 12 nucleotides line up with TRBD1. CDR3 nucleotides: TGTGCCAGCAGTCCACCGCCGGGACAGGGGGCCAAGAGCTCCTACAATGAGCAGCTCTTC. It specifies CASSPPPGQGAKSSYNEQLF.